The rows below give T cell receptor beta chains drawn from one sample of a study of cytomegalovirus exposure and HLA in healthy donors. Libraries were prepared by immunoSEQ multiplex PCR; TCRdb keeps only in-frame clonotypes and omits some of them. The record lists about 200,000 clones, of which the ten most abundant hold around 0.7%. The sequencing input was PBMCs. Receptors originate from a boy aged 5-17 years in good health and CMV-seronegative. CDR3s include the opening cysteine and the closing phenylalanine or tryptophan. Each record gives: D gene, V gene, J gene, CDR3 protein, CDR3 DNA. A D gene is named only where the DNA matches it firmly.

>TRBD2|TRBV7-2|TRBJ2-7
CASSLAGTSGYEQYF
TGTGCCAGCAGCCTGGCCGGGACTAGCGGCTACGAGCAGTACTTC
>NA|TRBV30|TRBJ1-3
CAWSVSGNTIYF
TGTGCCTGGAGCGTCTCTGGAAACACCATATATTTT
>NA|TRBV19|TRBJ2-2
CARERGANTGELFF
TGTGCCAGAGAACGCGGAGCGAACACCGGGGAGCTGTTTTTT
>TRBD1|TRBV15|TRBJ1-2
CATTGQDEYGYTF
TGTGCCACAACTGGACAGGATGAATATGGCTACACCTTC
>NA|TRBV5-4|TRBJ2-7
CASSFGGEYEQYF
TGTGCCAGCAGCTTCGGCGGGGAATACGAGCAGTACTTC
>NA|TRBV30|TRBJ1-2
CASNRDPGYGYTF
TGTGCCTCAAACAGGGATCCTGGATATGGCTACACCTTC
>NA|TRBV11-2|TRBJ1-1
CASSISSRGNTEAFF
TGTGCCAGCAGCATAAGCTCTCGGGGGAACACTGAAGCTTTCTTT
>NA|TRBV5-4|TRBJ1-2
CASSLAGVRGGYTF
TGTGCCAGCAGCTTGGCCGGGGTCAGGGGCGGCTACACCTTC
>NA|TRBV6-4|TRBJ2-3
CASSEAAGGPDTQYF
TGTGCCAGCAGTGAAGCTGCCGGGGGGCCCGATACGCAGTATTTT
>NA|TRBV7-9|TRBJ1-2
CASSLGGYGYTF
TGTGCCAGCAGCTTAGGAGGGTATGGCTACACCTTC
>NA|TRBV6-1|TRBJ1-1
CASRVDSGVTEAFF
TGTGCCAGCAGAGTAGACAGCGGGGTCACTGAAGCTTTCTTT
>NA|TRBV6-5|TRBJ2-7
CASSPDRISYEQYF
TGTGCCAGCAGCCCTGATAGAATTTCCTACGAGCAGTACTTC
>NA|TRBV7-9|TRBJ1-4
CASSLAAGENEKLFF
TGTGCCAGCAGCTTAGCGGCAGGGGAGAACGAAAAACTGTTTTTT
>TRBD1|TRBV30|TRBJ2-7
CAWGTGGVYEQYF
TGTGCCTGGGGGACAGGGGGCGTCTACGAGCAGTACTTC
>NA|TRBV6-6|TRBJ1-2
CASSYSDSNYGYTF
TGTGCCAGCAGTTACTCGGACAGCAACTATGGCTACACCTTC
>TRBD1|TRBV11-2|TRBJ2-7
CASSLAQGPYEQYF
TGTGCCAGCAGCTTAGCACAGGGGCCATACGAGCAGTACTTC
>NA|TRBV6-6|TRBJ2-7
CASSYSDRPADEQYF
TGTGCCAGCAGTTATTCCGACAGGCCTGCGGACGAGCAGTACTTC
>NA|TRBV5-1|TRBJ2-7
CASSFGRLPEGYEQYF
TGCGCCAGCAGCTTTGGGAGGTTACCAGAAGGCTACGAGCAGTACTTC
>NA|TRBV30|TRBJ1-1
CAWGEGTEAFF
TGTGCCTGGGGGGAGGGGACTGAAGCTTTCTTT
>NA|TRBV18|TRBJ1-2
CASSLKGDGYTF
TGTGCCAGCTCACTAAAGGGAGATGGCTACACCTTC
>TRBD1|TRBV7-8|TRBJ1-4
CASSSTGGTNEKLFF
TGTGCCAGCAGCTCAACAGGGGGTACTAATGAAAAACTGTTTTTT
>NA|TRBV7-3|TRBJ1-2
CASSLEGTPGGGYTF
TGTGCCAGCAGCTTAGAGGGCACGCCCGGAGGTGGCTACACCTTC
>NA|TRBV27|TRBJ1-1
CASSLSLGRPNTEAFF
TGTGCCAGCAGTTTATCCTTGGGGCGGCCCAACACTGAAGCTTTCTTT
>TRBD1|TRBV7-7|TRBJ1-5
CASSLPGTGPDSQPQHF
TGTGCCAGCAGCCTACCCGGGACAGGGCCGGATTCTCAGCCCCAGCATTTT
>NA|TRBV29-1|TRBJ2-2
CSVGQNTGELFF
TGCAGCGTAGGACAGAACACCGGGGAGCTGTTTTTT
>NA|TRBV6-1|TRBJ1-1
CASRDLGVVNTEAFF
TGTGCCAGCAGGGACTTGGGAGTGGTGAACACTGAAGCTTTCTTT
>NA|TRBV28|TRBJ1-1
CASSQTANTEAFF
TGTGCCAGCAGCCAAACAGCGAACACTGAAGCTTTCTTT
>NA|TRBV7-8|TRBJ1-2
CASSLVDRGGYTF
TGTGCCAGCAGCTTAGTCGATCGAGGGGGCTACACCTTC
>TRBD2|TRBV9|TRBJ2-3
CASSVVAGGADTQYF
TGTGCCAGCAGCGTAGTAGCGGGGGGTGCAGATACGCAGTATTTT
>TRBD1|TRBV28|TRBJ1-5
CASSPPRDRGQPQHF
TGTGCCAGCAGTCCACCCCGGGACAGGGGGCAGCCCCAGCATTTT
>TRBD2|TRBV6-1|TRBJ2-1
CASSGGGVGGGADEQFF
TGTGCCAGCAGTGGGGGCGGGGTTGGCGGGGGGGCCGATGAGCAGTTCTTC
>NA|TRBV4-1|TRBJ2-1
CASSQDPGMLYEQFF
TGCGCCAGCAGCCAAGACCCGGGGATGTTGTATGAGCAGTTCTTC
>NA|TRBV7-9|TRBJ2-7
CASSGGRGASSYEQYF
TGTGCCAGCAGCGGGGGCCGGGGAGCGAGCTCCTACGAGCAGTACTTC
>NA|TRBV5-4|TRBJ2-1
CASSLAGGPGEQFF
TGTGCCAGCAGCTTGGCGGGGGGCCCCGGTGAGCAGTTCTTC
>TRBD2|TRBV7-9|TRBJ2-1
CASSLSAGLARPYNEQFF
TGTGCCAGCAGCTTATCCGCTGGACTAGCCCGACCTTACAATGAGCAGTTCTTC
>TRBD1|TRBV10-3|TRBJ2-7
CAIRPGQGSIYEQYF
TGTGCCATCAGGCCGGGACAGGGGTCGATCTACGAGCAGTACTTC
>NA|TRBV6-1|TRBJ1-2
CASRPSGNHYGYTF
TGTGCCAGCAGACCCTCGGGAAATCACTATGGCTACACCTTC
>NA|TRBV28|TRBJ2-7
CASSLDGQDYPYEQYF
TGTGCCAGCAGTTTAGATGGACAGGACTACCCCTACGAGCAGTACTTC
>NA|TRBV5-1|TRBJ1-3
CASSPTRGVLDTIYF
TGCGCCAGCAGCCCTACTCGCGGGGTTCTGGACACCATATATTTT
>NA|TRBV27|TRBJ2-3
CASNIQNAGTDTQYF
TGTGCCAGCAACATACAAAACGCGGGCACAGATACGCAGTATTTT
>NA|TRBV19|TRBJ2-7
CASSKGGDASYEQYF
TGTGCCAGTAGTAAGGGGGGGGACGCCTCCTACGAGCAGTACTTC
>NA|TRBV5-4|TRBJ2-3
CASRTRGAPPDTPYF
TGTGCCAGCAGGACACGGGGGGCGCCACCAGATACGCCGTATTTT
>NA|TRBV7-2|TRBJ2-6
CASSSAGRNSGANVLTF
TGTGCCAGCAGCAGCGCGGGACGGAACTCTGGGGCCAACGTCCTGACTTTC
>TRBD1|TRBV19|TRBJ1-1
CASSWGTGGWTEAFF
TGTGCCAGTAGTTGGGGGACAGGGGGCTGGACTGAAGCTTTCTTT
>NA|TRBV11-1|TRBJ2-7
CASSSDSPYEQYF
TGTGCCAGCAGCTCCGACAGCCCCTACGAGCAGTACTTC
>TRBD1|TRBV11-2|TRBJ2-3
CASSLAGGSSDTQYF
TGTGCCAGCAGCTTAGCAGGGGGCAGCTCAGATACGCAGTATTTT
>TRBD2|TRBV6-1|TRBJ2-3
CASSGLAGGPDTQYF
TGTGCCAGCAGTGGACTAGCGGGGGGGCCAGATACGCAGTATTTT
>NA|TRBV18|TRBJ1-1
CASSVTGTEAFF
TGTGCCAGCTCAGTAACAGGGACTGAAGCTTTCTTT
>TRBD1|TRBV27|TRBJ2-1
CASSLLPGQGADEQFF
TGTGCCAGCAGTTTATTACCGGGACAGGGGGCGGATGAGCAGTTCTTC
>NA|TRBV19|TRBJ2-3
CASSPDRNTDTQYF
TGTGCCAGTAGTCCCGACAGAAACACAGATACGCAGTATTTT
>TRBD1|TRBV7-2|TRBJ1-1
CASSLDRGTEAFF
TGTGCCAGCAGCCTGGACAGGGGCACTGAAGCTTTCTTT
>NA|TRBV10-3|TRBJ2-5
CAISEARGGAMGGAETQYF
TGTGCCATCAGTGAAGCAAGGGGGGGTGCGATGGGGGGCGCGGAGACCCAGTACTTC